These 2 T cell receptor beta chains were all obtained from the same sample, sequenced in a study of beta chain features in type 1 diabetes. Study results and limitations: Among all four CD4+ subsets, Type 1 diabetes patients had TCRB CDR3s that were moderately but significantly shorter.

TCRB transcripts that were expressed got sequenced, as all of the isolated RNA had been reverse transcribed. Assay: immunoSEQ multiplex PCR; the TCRdb copy retains only in-frame clones and omits some. The repertoire holds 350,000 to 400,000 clones, with approximately 12% as singletons. These receptors have no identified antigens. The sequenced material came from naive CD4+ T cells from blood. These receptors were taken from a woman younger than 35 with type 1 diabetes.

The chain uses TRBV11-2 and TRBJ2-1; D possibly corresponds to TRBD1 (6 bases). Germline V CDR1 and CDR2: SGHAT, FQNNGV. The V and J ends lost 7 bases and 5 bases respectively, with 18 bases between them. This CDR3 has 15 residues. CDR3 coding DNA: TGTGCCAGCACCCCAGGTGGGACAAAGAACAATGAGCAGTTCTTC. Translating gives CASTPGGTKNNEQFF.

The chain couples TRBV9 to TRBJ2-7, with 10 bases aligning to TRBD1. The J segment lost 4 bases and the V segment lost 0 bases, leaving 4 bases of the junction unmatched. In germline, CDR1 is SGDLS, CDR2 YYNGEE. This CDR3 region has 15 residues. The DNA for the CDR3 is TGTGCCAGCAGCGTAGAGACAGGGGGCGTTTACGAGCAGTACTTC. Its translation is CASSVETGGVYEQYF.